A single sample is the source of the 22 T cell receptor beta chains below, sequenced in a study of T cells after yellow fever vaccination. MiXCR, run by TCRdb on the 5' RACE reads, gives a single entry per CDR3 protein. The sample holds 300,000 or so distinct CDR3 sequences, 7.5% to 9% seen once. The source material was CD4+ T cells sorted from PBMCs, sampled 5 days after the yellow fever booster vaccination. The receptors here all came from a man between 18 and 35 years old who received the YFV17D yellow fever vaccine.

This clonotype was counted at least ten times. The chain links TRBV4-2 to TRBJ2-1; TRBD2 matches at 12 bases. From germline, CDR1 is LGHNA and CDR2 YNFKEQ. The length of the CDR3 is 15 residues. V was pared by 4 bases and J by 5 bases, with 3 bases of the junction left unmatched. The CDR3 protein is CASSRRLAGDNEQFF. The CDR3 nucleotides are TGTGCCAGCAGCCGCCGACTAGCGGGGGACAATGAGCAGTTCTTC.

This clonotype was recorded a few times. The V and J genes are TRBV15 and TRBJ2-7, with 8 bases aligning to TRBD1. The CDR3 is made up of 14 amino acids. The V segment lost 4 bases and the J segment 3 bases; nucleotides outside the gene matches: 5. Germline V lookup: CDR1 LNHNV, CDR2 YYDKDF (reference sequence). DNA of the CDR3: TGTGCCACCAGCAAGACAGGGGTGGACTACGAGCAGTACGTC. It translates to CATSKTGVDYEQYV.

This clonotype was counted a few times. The V gene is TRBV5-4, the J gene TRBJ1-4; TRBD1 might be the D (5 bases). In germline, CDR1 is SGHNT, CDR2 YYREEE (reference sequence). The length of the CDR3 is 14 residues. Trimming removed 4 bases from V and 3 bases from J, with 10 bases in between. CDR3 in amino acids: CASSPGLANEKLFF. CDR3 DNA sequence: TGTGCCAGCAGCCCAGGGTTGGCTAATGAAAAACTGTTTTTT.

Only a few counts were recorded for this clonotype. The rearrangement links TRBV12-3 or TRBV12-4 to TRBJ2-1; 8 nucleotides agree with TRBD2. The CDR3 is 13 amino acids. V was clipped by 7 bases and J by 6 bases; unmatched bases: 5. CDR3 amino acids: CASTLREGNEQFF. The CDR3 nucleotides read TGTGCCAGCACGCTCCGGGAGGGCAATGAGCAGTTCTTC.

This clonotype was counted a few times. The chain couples TRBV5-4 to TRBJ2-2, with D possibly being TRBD2 (6 bases). Trimming removed 2 bases at V and 1 base at J, with 12 bases between. Germline assignment: CDR1 SGHNT and CDR2 YYREEE (reference sequence). CDR3 size: 16 residues. CDR3 protein: CASSFSAGLNTGELFF. DNA for the CDR3: TGTGCCAGCAGCTTTTCCGCGGGATTGAACACCGGGGAGCTGTTTTTT.

CDR3 residues: CSASTGRNQPQHF. For the CDR3, the DNA is TGCAGTGCTAGTACGGGTCGCAATCAGCCCCAGCATTTT. The chain is built from TRBV20-1 and TRBJ1-5; D call uncertain. The V and J ends lost 3 bases and 2 bases respectively, with 8 bases between them. The germline gives CDR1 DFQATT, CDR2 SNEGSKA (reference sequence). This CDR3 has 13 amino acids.

The table lists this clonotype with many counts. V and J are TRBV11-2 and TRBJ1-2; D remains unclear. Per germline, CDR1 SGHAT and CDR2 FQNNGV. The CDR3 has 16 amino acids. V lost 5 bases to trimming and J lost 6 bases, with 22 bases between them. CDR3 nucleotide sequence: TGTGCCAGCAGCAGTATCCAAGGCAGAAAGTTCAATGGCTACACCTTC. This translates into CASSSIQGRKFNGYTF.

This chain joins TRBV5-5 and TRBJ2-2; either TRBD1 or TRBD2 may supply D (6 bases each). The ends were cut back, 0 bases at V and 6 bases at J, with 15 bases in the middle. The CDR3 has 16 residues. Germline V gene data show CDR1 as SGHKS and CDR2 as YYEKEE (reference sequence). CDR3: CASSLVGGPEPGELFF. The CDR3 coding sequence is TGTGCCAGCAGCTTGGTTGGGGGGCCCGAGCCCGGGGAGCTGTTTTTT.

This clonotype was seen ten or more times. The chain is built from TRBV10-3 and TRBJ1-2; possibly TRBD1 for D (5 bases). The germline V gene encodes CDR1 ENHRY and CDR2 SYGVKD. The CDR3 sequence is 11 residues long. Trimming shortened V by 7 bases and J by 4 bases, and 7 bases separated the two germline ends. The CDR3 region is CAIKGSYGYTF. The CDR3 bases are TGTGCCATCAAGGGGAGCTATGGCTACACCTTC.

The V call is TRBV5-4, the J call TRBJ2-5, with D perhaps given as TRBD1 or TRBD2 (6 bases each). The V end lost 1 base, the J end lost 4 bases, and 14 bases lay between the germline ends. From germline, CDR1 is SGHNT and CDR2 YYREEE (reference sequence). This CDR3 spans 15 amino acids. DNA for the CDR3: TGTGCCAGCAGCTTGACCGGGGGCGGCTCAGAGACCCAGTACTTC. This sequence encodes CASSLTGGGSETQYF.

The V and J genes are TRBV19 and TRBJ1-2; possibly TRBD1 for D (5 bases). Trimming pared 5 bases from V and 7 bases from J, leaving 14 bases between. Germline V gene data show CDR1 as LNHDA and CDR2 as SQIVND (reference sequence). The CDR3 has 13 residues. The CDR3 protein is CASSEQGFGGYTF. The CDR3, as DNA: TGTGCCAGTAGTGAGCAGGGCTTCGGTGGCTACACCTTC.

This clonotype has more than one count but fewer than ten. DNA of the CDR3: TGTGCCAGCGGCGGGCCGAGCTCCTACAATGAGCAGTTCTTC. Its translation is CASGGPSSYNEQFF. The chain couples TRBV7-2 to TRBJ2-1; the D gene is possibly TRBD2 (5 bases). The V end lost 8 bases, the J end lost 0 bases, and 11 bases lay between the germline ends. The V gene's germline CDR1 is SGHTA and CDR2 FQGNSA. This CDR3 region has 14 residues. The variable domain in full, with the rest retrieved from reference TRBV7-2 and TRBJ2-1, is GAGVSQSPSNKVTEKGKDVELRCDPISGHTALYWYRQSLGQGLEFLIYFQGNSAPDKSGLPSDRFSAERTGGSVSTLTIQRTQQEDSAVYLCASGGPSSYNEQFFGPGTRLTVL.

This clonotype was seen many times. CDR3 nucleotide sequence: TGTGCCAGCGCTCAGAGGACAGGGGGCTCCTACGAGCAGTACTTC. It is translated as CASAQRTGGSYEQYF. This chain uses TRBV12-3 or TRBV12-4 with TRBJ2-7; TRBD1 aligns across 10 bases. CDR3 length equals 15 residues. V shed 8 bases, J shed 0 bases, and the junction held 7 bases outside the gene matches.

This clonotype was found a few times. The chain has TRBV4-1 and TRBJ1-3; 8 positions match TRBD1. Trimming cost V 0 bases and J 7 bases; bases outside gene matches: 8. In germline, CDR1 is MGHRA, CDR2 YSYEKL. The CDR3 runs to 16 residues. The CDR3 DNA follows: TGCGCCAGCAGCCAAGATCTGTGGACAGGGCGGAACACCATATATTTT. Residues: CASSQDLWTGRNTIYF.

This clonotype has a handful of counts. V and J are TRBV6-1 and TRBJ1-5; perhaps TRBD1 as D (5 bases). This CDR3 contains 14 residues. V lost 11 bases to trimming and J lost 4 bases, with 18 bases between them. Germline lookup yields CDR1 MNHNS and CDR2 SASEGT. CDR3 loop: CAPQVGTGNQPQHF. For the CDR3, the DNA is TGTGCCCCCCAGGTTGGGACGGGGAATCAGCCCCAGCATTTT.

This clonotype has at least ten counts. This chain connects TRBV7-2 to TRBJ1-5, with D perhaps matching TRBD1 (5 bases). Germline V gene lookup returns CDR1 SGHTA and CDR2 FQGNSA. The length of the CDR3 is 14 residues. V was clipped by 5 bases and J by 6 bases, with 14 bases between them. The CDR3, as DNA: TGTGCCAGCAGCCACGGGGGGGAAAGTCAGCCCCAGCATTTT. Translation gives CASSHGGESQPQHF.

This clonotype was found a few times. The J gene is TRBJ2-3, the V gene TRBV7-9; 11 positions match TRBD2. The junction had 9 bases not matched to a gene; V was cut back by 5 bases and J by 2 bases. Germline V gives CDR1 SEHNR, CDR2 FQNEAQ (reference sequence). The CDR3 sequence is 17 residues long. CDR3 sequence reads: CASSPGVAGGITDTQYF. CDR3 nucleotide sequence: TGTGCCAGCAGCCCAGGAGTAGCGGGGGGGATCACAGATACGCAGTATTTT.

The sample holds a few counts of this clonotype. The V and J genes are TRBV12-5 and TRBJ2-1; TRBD2 is a possible D gene (5 bases). This CDR3 contains 13 residues. Trimming took 2 bases from V and 8 from J, leaving 10 bases between them. CDR1 and CDR2 (germline): LGHNT, FRNRAP. CDR3 residues: CASGLPHGDEQFF. The CDR3 DNA reads as TGTGCTAGTGGTTTGCCCCACGGGGATGAGCAGTTCTTC.

This clonotype was observed at least ten times. J is TRBJ2-4 and V is TRBV20-1; 8 positions agree with TRBD2. V gave up 5 bases and J gave up 5 bases; unmatched junction bases: 8. In germline, CDR1 is DFQATT, CDR2 SNEGSKA (reference sequence). The CDR3 is 14 amino acids. The CDR3 protein is CSAPRGGSENIQYF. As DNA, the CDR3 is TGCAGTGCTCCCCGGGGGGGCTCGGAAAACATTCAGTACTTC.

This clonotype was recorded many times. This rearrangement joins TRBV5-1 to TRBJ2-1, with 9 bases that match TRBD2. Germline CDR1 reads SGHRS; CDR2 reads YFSETQ. With 3 bases clipped from V and 9 bases from J, the junction kept 10 bases outside the gene matches. This CDR3 is 15 amino acids long. The CDR3 DNA sequence: TGCGCCAGCAGCTCGGGTGGCGGGGGGGCCCGTGAGCAGTTCTTC. Encoded protein: CASSSGGGGAREQFF.

This clonotype came up many times. This sequence joins TRBV5-1 and TRBJ2-6; D not resolved. From germline, CDR1 is SGHRS and CDR2 YFSETQ. V was clipped by 4 bases and J by 2 bases, with 7 bases between them. The CDR3 is 14 amino acids. As DNA, the CDR3 is TGCGCCAGCAGCCCGGATACTGGGGCCAACGTCCTGACTTTC. Amino acid sequence: CASSPDTGANVLTF.

The chain links TRBV12-3 or TRBV12-4 to TRBJ1-5; D remains unclear. The CDR3 has 12 residues. V dropped 4 bases and J dropped 4 bases, with 5 bases sitting between them. CDR3: CASSYGNQPQHF. For the CDR3, the DNA is TGTGCCAGCAGTTATGGGAATCAGCCCCAGCATTTT.